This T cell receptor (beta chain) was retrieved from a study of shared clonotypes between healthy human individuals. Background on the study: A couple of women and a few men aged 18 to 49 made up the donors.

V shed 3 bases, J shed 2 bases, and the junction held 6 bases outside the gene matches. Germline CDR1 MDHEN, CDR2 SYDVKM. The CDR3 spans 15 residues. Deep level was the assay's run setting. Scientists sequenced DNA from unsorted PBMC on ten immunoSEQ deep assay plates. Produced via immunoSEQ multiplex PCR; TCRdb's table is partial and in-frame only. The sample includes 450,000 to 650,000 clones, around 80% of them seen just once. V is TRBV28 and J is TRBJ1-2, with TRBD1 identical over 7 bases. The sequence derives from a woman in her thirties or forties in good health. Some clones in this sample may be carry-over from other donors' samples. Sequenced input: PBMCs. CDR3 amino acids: CASSFNTGANYGYTF. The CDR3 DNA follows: TGTGCCAGCAGTTTCAATACAGGGGCAAACTATGGCTACACCTTC.